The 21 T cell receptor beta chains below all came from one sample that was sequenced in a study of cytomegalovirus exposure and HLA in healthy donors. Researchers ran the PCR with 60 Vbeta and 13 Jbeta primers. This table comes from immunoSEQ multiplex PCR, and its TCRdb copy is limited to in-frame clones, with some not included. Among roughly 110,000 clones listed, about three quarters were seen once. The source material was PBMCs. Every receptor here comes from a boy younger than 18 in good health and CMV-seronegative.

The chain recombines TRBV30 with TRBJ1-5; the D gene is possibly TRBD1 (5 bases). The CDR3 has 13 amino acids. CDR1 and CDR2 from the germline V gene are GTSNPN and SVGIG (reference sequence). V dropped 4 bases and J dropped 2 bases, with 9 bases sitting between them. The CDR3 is CAWTKGGNQPQHF. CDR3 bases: TGTGCCTGGACCAAAGGGGGCAATCAGCCCCAGCATTTT.

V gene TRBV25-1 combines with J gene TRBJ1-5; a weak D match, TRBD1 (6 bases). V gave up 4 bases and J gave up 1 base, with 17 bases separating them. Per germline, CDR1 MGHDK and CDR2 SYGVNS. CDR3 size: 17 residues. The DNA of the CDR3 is TGTGCCAGCAGTGGCTTAGAGGGTACAGGGAGCAATCAGCCCCAGCATTTT. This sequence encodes CASSGLEGTGSNQPQHF.

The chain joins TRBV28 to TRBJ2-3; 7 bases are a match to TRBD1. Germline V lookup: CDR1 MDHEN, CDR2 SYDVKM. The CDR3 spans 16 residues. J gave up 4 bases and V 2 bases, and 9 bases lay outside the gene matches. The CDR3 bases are TGTGCCAGCAGTTTACCTCGACAGGGTGTAGCAGATACGCAGTATTTT. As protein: CASSLPRQGVADTQYF.

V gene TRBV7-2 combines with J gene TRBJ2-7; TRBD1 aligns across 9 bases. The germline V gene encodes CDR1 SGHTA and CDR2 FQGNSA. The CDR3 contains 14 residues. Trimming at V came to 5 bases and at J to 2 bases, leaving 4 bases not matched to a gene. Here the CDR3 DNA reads TGTGCCAGCAGCGAGACAGGGGGTCCCTACGAGCAGTACTTC. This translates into CASSETGGPYEQYF.

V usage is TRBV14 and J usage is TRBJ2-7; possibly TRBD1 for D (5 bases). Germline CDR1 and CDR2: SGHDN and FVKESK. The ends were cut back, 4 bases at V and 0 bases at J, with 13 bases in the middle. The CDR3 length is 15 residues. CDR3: CASSRDDSSSYEQYF. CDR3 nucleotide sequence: TGTGCCAGCAGCCGAGATGACAGCTCCTCCTACGAGCAGTACTTC.

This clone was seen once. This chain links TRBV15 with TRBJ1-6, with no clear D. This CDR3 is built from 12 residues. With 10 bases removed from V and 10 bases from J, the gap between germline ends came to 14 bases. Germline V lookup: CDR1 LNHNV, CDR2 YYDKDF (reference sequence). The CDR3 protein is CAIGGRLSPLHF. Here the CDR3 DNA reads TGTGCCATCGGAGGGAGGCTATCACCCCTCCACTTT. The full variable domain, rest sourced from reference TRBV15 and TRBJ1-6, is DAMVIQNPRYQVTQFGKPVTLSCSQTLNHNVMYWYQQKSSQAPKLLFHYYDKDFNNEADTPDNFQSRRPNTSFCFLDIRSPGLGDTAMYLCAIGGRLSPLHFGNGTRLTVT.

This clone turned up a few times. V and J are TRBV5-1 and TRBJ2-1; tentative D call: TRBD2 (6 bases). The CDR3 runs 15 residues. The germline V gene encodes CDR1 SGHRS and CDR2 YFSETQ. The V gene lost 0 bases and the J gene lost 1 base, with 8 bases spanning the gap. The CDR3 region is CASSLVSGSYNEQFF. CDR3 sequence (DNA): TGCGCCAGCAGCTTGGTTAGCGGTTCCTACAATGAGCAGTTCTTC.

The CDR3 DNA follows: TGCAGCGTTGCGTTGCGGTCGGCGAACACTGAAGCTTTCTTT. Translated, it gives CSVALRSANTEAFF. The J gene is TRBJ1-1, the V gene TRBV29-1; D gene uncertain. The V gene's germline CDR1 is SQVTM and CDR2 ANQGSEA. This CDR3 region has 14 residues. Trimming pared 4 bases from V and 1 base from J, leaving 13 bases between.

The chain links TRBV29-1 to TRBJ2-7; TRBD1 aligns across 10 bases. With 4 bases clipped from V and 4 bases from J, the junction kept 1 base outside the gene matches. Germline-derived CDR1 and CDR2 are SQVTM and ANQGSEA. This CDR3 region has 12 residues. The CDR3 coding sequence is TGCAGCGTTGGGGGACAGGGGTACGAGCAGTACTTC. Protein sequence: CSVGGQGYEQYF.

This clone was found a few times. The CDR3 here is CASSSTPGTGLRYNEQFF. CDR3 DNA sequence: TGTGCCAGCAGCTCTACGCCGGGGACAGGGCTACGCTACAATGAGCAGTTCTTC. The chain combines TRBV11-2 with TRBJ2-1; 9 bases align to TRBD1. CDR3 length equals 18 residues. V was pared by 4 bases and J by 3 bases, with 13 bases of the junction left unmatched. Germline V gene data show CDR1 as SGHAT and CDR2 as FQNNGV.

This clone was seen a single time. As DNA, the CDR3 is TGTGCCAGCAGTGAGGGCTCTGCGTGGCATTTT. This translates into CASSEGSAWHF. The genes are TRBV28 and TRBJ1-5, with D unclear. Between the trimmed V and J ends, which lost 5 bases and 15 bases, there was a span of 14 bases. Per germline, CDR1 MDHEN and CDR2 SYDVKM. This CDR3 comprises 11 residues.

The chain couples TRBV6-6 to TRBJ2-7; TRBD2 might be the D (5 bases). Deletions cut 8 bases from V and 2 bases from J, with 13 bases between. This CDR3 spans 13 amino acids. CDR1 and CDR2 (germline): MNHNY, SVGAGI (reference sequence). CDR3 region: CASLGLKPYEQYF. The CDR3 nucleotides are TGTGCCAGCCTCGGACTCAAACCCTACGAGCAGTACTTC.

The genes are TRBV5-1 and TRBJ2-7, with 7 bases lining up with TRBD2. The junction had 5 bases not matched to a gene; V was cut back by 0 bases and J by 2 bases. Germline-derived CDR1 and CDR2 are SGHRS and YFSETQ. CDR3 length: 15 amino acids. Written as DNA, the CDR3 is TGCGCCAGCAGCTTGGAGACTAGCAAACCCTACGAGCAGTACTTC. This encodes CASSLETSKPYEQYF.

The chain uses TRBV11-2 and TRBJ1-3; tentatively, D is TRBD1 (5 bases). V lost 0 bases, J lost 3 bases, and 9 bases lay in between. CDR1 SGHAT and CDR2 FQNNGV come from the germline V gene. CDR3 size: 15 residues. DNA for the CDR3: TGTGCCAGCAGCTTAGATGGGGCCAGTGGAAACACCATATATTTT. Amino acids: CASSLDGASGNTIYF.

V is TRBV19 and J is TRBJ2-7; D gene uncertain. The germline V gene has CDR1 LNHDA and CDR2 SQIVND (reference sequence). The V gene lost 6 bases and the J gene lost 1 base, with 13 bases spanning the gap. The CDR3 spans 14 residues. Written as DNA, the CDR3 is TGTGCCAGTAGCCCACTGACACCATCCTACGAGCAGTACTTC. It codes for CASSPLTPSYEQYF.

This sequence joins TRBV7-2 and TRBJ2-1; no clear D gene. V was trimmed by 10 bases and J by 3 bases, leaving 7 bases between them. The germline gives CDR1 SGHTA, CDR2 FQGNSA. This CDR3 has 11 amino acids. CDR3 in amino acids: CATGFYNEQFF. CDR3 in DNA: TGTGCCACAGGTTTCTACAATGAGCAGTTCTTC.

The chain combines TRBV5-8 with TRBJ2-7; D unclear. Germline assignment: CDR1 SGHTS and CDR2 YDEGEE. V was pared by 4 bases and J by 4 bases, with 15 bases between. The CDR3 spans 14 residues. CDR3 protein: CASSARVRRYEQYF. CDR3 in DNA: TGTGCCAGCAGCGCCCGAGTGAGGCGGTACGAGCAGTACTTC.

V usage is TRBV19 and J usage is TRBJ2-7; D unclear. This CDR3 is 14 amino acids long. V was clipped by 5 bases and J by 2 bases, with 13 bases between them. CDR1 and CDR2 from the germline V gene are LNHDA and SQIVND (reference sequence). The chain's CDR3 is CASSEAGAPYEQYF. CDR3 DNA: TGTGCCAGTAGTGAAGCCGGTGCTCCCTACGAGCAGTACTTC.

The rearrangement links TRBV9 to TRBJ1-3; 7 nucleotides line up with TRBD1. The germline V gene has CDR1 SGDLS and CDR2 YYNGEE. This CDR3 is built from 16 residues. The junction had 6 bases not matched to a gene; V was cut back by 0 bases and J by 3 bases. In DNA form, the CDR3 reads TGTGCCAGCAGCGTAGGCGGTGGGACAGATGGAAACACCATATATTTT. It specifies CASSVGGGTDGNTIYF.

The CDR3 region is CASSFETGSEKLFF. CDR3 coding DNA: TGCGCCAGCAGCTTTGAGACAGGGAGTGAAAAACTGTTTTTT. The chain carries TRBV5-1 and TRBJ1-4; TRBD1 agrees at 7 bases. The CDR3 extends over 14 amino acids. Per the germline V gene, CDR1 is SGHRS and CDR2 is YFSETQ. The trim removed 2 bases at V and 7 bases at J, leaving 5 bases unmatched.

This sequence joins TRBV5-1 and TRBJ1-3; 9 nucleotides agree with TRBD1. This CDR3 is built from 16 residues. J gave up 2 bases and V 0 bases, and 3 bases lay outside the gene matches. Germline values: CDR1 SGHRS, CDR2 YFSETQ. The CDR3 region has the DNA TGCGCCAGCAGCTTGGCAACAGGGGGCACTGGAAACACCATATATTTT. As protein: CASSLATGGTGNTIYF.